This T cell receptor beta chain was obtained from a study of breast tumors, draining lymph nodes, adjacent tissues. CDR1 is DFQATT, CDR2 SNEGSKA, per germline (reference sequence). V shed 2 bases, J shed 8 bases, and the junction held 11 bases outside the gene matches. The CDR3 spans 15 residues. TCRdb reprocessed the multiplex PCR reads with MiXCR, giving one entry per CDR3 protein. This table has roughly 70,000 distinct CDR3 sequences, about 40% appearing once. Only one count was recorded for this clonotype. Sequencing was carried out using breast tumor tissue. The sequence was obtained from a female donor with breast cancer. Some clones in this sample may be carry-over from other donors' samples. V gene TRBV20-1 combines with J gene TRBJ1-3, with 8 bases that match TRBD1. CDR3 nucleotides: TGCAGTGCTAGACCCGGACAGGGACCAGGCTACACCATATATTTT. This gives the protein CSARPGQGPGYTIYF.